This T cell receptor (beta chain) came from a study of control samples from healthy donors and cancer patients (dated by TCRdb to between 2020 and 2021). With respect to this clone: Its target antigen remains unknown. No much larger clone is present one base from it, and per-base qualities are unavailable.

Receptors were amplified or captured by the immunoSEQ multiplex PCR assay. Not all clones reach the TCRdb copy of this immuneACCESS table, which keeps in-frame sequences only. Checked studies attribute under half of the gap to unresolved V genes and leave the rest unexplained. The sample table lists 160,000 or so clones, roughly 93% of them with a count of one. The ten largest clones capture around 2.4% of the sample. The CDR3 measures 15 amino acids from cysteine to phenylalanine. Only the CDR3 region is kept as DNA, spanning 45 bases read in frame from base 1. Reading the germline V gene gives CDR1 KGHSH and CDR2 LQKENI. Trimming leaves V shorter by 5 bases and J shorter by 4 bases, with the junction holding 10 bases beyond the gene matches.

The rearranged segments are TRBV18 and TRBJ2-7, and 8 junction bases match TRBD1. Sequencing was carried out using blood. The clonotype comes from a man in his fifties in good health. The nucleotide sequence reads as follows: TGTGCCAGCTCATCGGGACAGGTCGCTCTGTACGAGCAGTACTTC. It translates to CASSSGQVALYEQYF.